These 32 T cell receptor beta chains originate from one sample sequenced in a study of beta chain features in type 1 diabetes. Every isolated RNA sample was fully reverse transcribed, so sequencing captured expressed TCRB transcripts. TCRdb's table, derived via immunoSEQ multiplex PCR, lists solely in-frame clones and lacks some. The sample holds around 240,000 clones, over 65% seen once. Material for sequencing was naive CD4+ T cells from blood. Receptor source: a man aged 25-45 years in good health.

The rearrangement links TRBV13 to TRBJ1-3; D not certain. This CDR3 is built from 15 residues. Per the germline V gene, CDR1 is PRHDT and CDR2 is FYEKMQ (reference sequence). Trimming pared 5 bases from V and 3 bases from J, leaving 14 bases between. In DNA form, the CDR3 reads TGTGCCAGCAGCCCCCGGCCGGCGGGTGGAAACACCATATATTTT. Its translation is CASSPRPAGGNTIYF.

The chain carries TRBV10-3 and TRBJ2-1, with a possible D match to TRBD1 (6 bases). The CDR3 consists of 12 residues. With 10 bases removed from V and 7 bases from J, the gap between germline ends came to 14 bases. Germline values: CDR1 ENHRY, CDR2 SYGVKD. The CDR3 DNA reads as TGTGCCACACGGGACACCCATAATGAGCAGTTCTTC. Amino acid sequence: CATRDTHNEQFF.

This clone was counted a single time. The chain links TRBV28 to TRBJ2-1; D is possibly TRBD2 (5 bases). This CDR3 spans 13 amino acids. Germline V gene data show CDR1 as MDHEN and CDR2 as SYDVKM. V dropped 6 bases and J dropped 2 bases, with 8 bases sitting between them. CDR3 loop: CASRGDPYNEQFF. CDR3 coding DNA: TGTGCCAGCAGGGGAGACCCCTACAATGAGCAGTTCTTC.

This clone is a singleton in its sample. Other DNA sequences within the sample encode an identical CDR3. The chain combines TRBV30 with TRBJ1-5, with D maybe TRBD1 (5 bases). V gave up 0 bases and J gave up 7 bases, with 10 bases separating them. Germline-derived CDR1 and CDR2 are GTSNPN and SVGIG (reference sequence). The CDR3 runs to 13 residues. CDR3 DNA sequence: TGTGCCTGGAGTGTAGGAGGGGACCAGCCCCAGCATTTT. Protein sequence: CAWSVGGDQPQHF. Based on the CDR3 plus reference TRBV30 and TRBJ1-5, the full variable domain is SQTIHQWPATLVQPVGSPLSLECTVEGTSNPNLYWYRQAAGRGLQLLFYSVGIGQISSEVPQNLSASRPQDRQFILSSKKLLLSDSGFYLCAWSVGGDQPQHFGDGTRLSIL.

The chain couples TRBV11-2 to TRBJ1-5; 8 positions agree with TRBD1. From germline, CDR1 is SGHAT and CDR2 FQNNGV. The CDR3 spans 13 residues. With 6 bases clipped from V and 6 bases from J, the junction kept 4 bases outside the gene matches. This CDR3 is CASRDRDGQPQHF. The CDR3 nucleotides read TGTGCCAGCAGGGACAGGGACGGTCAGCCCCAGCATTTT.

The chain recombines TRBV10-3 with TRBJ2-1; 11 nucleotides align to TRBD2. The germline CDR1 and CDR2 sequences are ENHRY and SYGVKD. There are 13 residues in the CDR3. Unmatched junction bases numbered 3, after V lost 7 bases and J lost 7 bases. The CDR3 region has the DNA TGTGCCATCACTAGCGGGAGGCTTAATGAGCAGTTCTTC. Protein sequence: CAITSGRLNEQFF.

The rearrangement uses TRBV25-1 and TRBJ2-1; 13 bases match TRBD2. The CDR3 has 18 residues. Germline V gene lookup returns CDR1 MGHDK and CDR2 SYGVNS. The junction had 8 bases not matched to a gene; V was cut back by 4 bases and J by 2 bases. The CDR3 spells CASSAKRTSGRTYNEQFF. Written as DNA, the CDR3 is TGTGCCAGCAGTGCCAAAAGGACTAGCGGGAGAACCTACAATGAGCAGTTCTTC.

The chain recombines TRBV29-1 with TRBJ2-5; 9 bases fit TRBD1. V gave up 6 bases and J gave up 4 bases; unmatched junction bases: 6. This CDR3 spans 13 amino acids. CDR1 and CDR2 (germline): SQVTM, ANQGSEA. CDR3 sequence reads: CSVRDREGETQYF. The CDR3, as DNA: TGCAGCGTACGGGACAGGGAAGGAGAGACCCAGTACTTC.

This chain joins TRBV7-2 and TRBJ2-5; 9 nucleotides match TRBD1. The CDR3 runs to 15 residues. CDR1 SGHTA and CDR2 FQGNSA come from the germline V gene. Trimming removed 2 bases from V and 4 bases from J; junction bases left unmatched: 5. The CDR3 spells CASSLQTGGRETQYF. CDR3 in DNA: TGTGCCAGCAGCTTACAGACAGGGGGGCGAGAGACCCAGTACTTC.

The chain links TRBV30 to TRBJ2-1; D unclear. This CDR3 is 12 amino acids long. The germline V gene encodes CDR1 GTSNPN and CDR2 SVGIG (reference sequence). V was trimmed by 0 bases and J by 8 bases, leaving 8 bases between them. The CDR3 coding sequence is TGTGCCTGGAGTGTACTCGGGTATGAGCAGTTCTTC. Its protein product is CAWSVLGYEQFF.

This chain joins TRBV5-4 and TRBJ2-3; D uncertain. The V end lost 4 bases, the J end lost 5 bases, and 8 bases lay between the germline ends. The CDR3 contains 12 residues. The germline CDR1 and CDR2 sequences are SGHNT and YYREEE (reference sequence). CDR3 DNA sequence: TGTGCCAGCAGCCCTGGGATAGATACGCAGTATTTT. Protein product: CASSPGIDTQYF. Based on the CDR3 plus reference TRBV5-4 and TRBJ2-3, the full variable domain is ETGVTQSPTHLIKTRGQQVTLRCSSQSGHNTVSWYQQALGQGPQFIFQYYREEENGRGNFPPRFSGLQFPNYSSELNVNALELDDSALYLCASSPGIDTQYFGPGTRLTVL.

The V and J genes are TRBV29-1 and TRBJ2-1, with 7 nucleotides matching TRBD2. The J segment lost 4 bases and the V segment lost 4 bases, leaving 7 bases of the junction unmatched. CDR3 length equals 14 residues. Per germline, CDR1 SQVTM and CDR2 ANQGSEA. This CDR3 is CSVVLAAGYNEQFF. Written as DNA, the CDR3 is TGCAGCGTTGTTCTAGCGGCGGGGTACAATGAGCAGTTCTTC.

A few counts support this clone. The rearrangement links TRBV5-4 to TRBJ1-5; unclear D gene. Trimming removed 4 bases from V and 7 bases from J, with 9 bases in between. Per the germline V gene, CDR1 is SGHNT and CDR2 is YYREEE (reference sequence). The CDR3 sequence is 12 residues long. CDR3 region: CASSADDQPQHF. The CDR3 bases are TGTGCCAGCAGCGCGGACGACCAGCCCCAGCATTTT.

The chain recombines TRBV28 with TRBJ2-7; D might be TRBD1 or TRBD2, each matching 5 bases. Trimming removed 2 bases at V and 7 bases at J, with 15 bases between. The V gene's germline CDR1 is MDHEN and CDR2 SYDVKM. The length of the CDR3 is 14 residues. The CDR3 nucleotides read TGTGCCAGCAGTTTACTACTCTCGGGACGGGAGCAGTACTTC. Its protein is CASSLLLSGREQYF. Based on the CDR3 plus reference TRBV28 and TRBJ2-7, the full variable domain is DVKVTQSSRYLVKRTGEKVFLECVQDMDHENMFWYRQDPGLGLRLIYFSYDVKMKEKGDIPEGYSVSREKKERFSLILESASTNQTSMYLCASSLLLSGREQYFGPGTRLTVT.

This clone was detected a few times. Other DNA variants within this sample encode the same CDR3. The CDR3 spells CAWSEGDTQYF. The CDR3, as DNA: TGTGCCTGGAGTGAAGGGGATACGCAGTATTTT. V gene TRBV30 combines with J gene TRBJ2-3; no clear D gene. The CDR3 length is 11 residues. Trimming removed 1 base from V and 6 bases from J, with 5 bases in between. The germline gives CDR1 GTSNPN, CDR2 SVGIG (reference sequence).

V is TRBV19 and J is TRBJ2-1; D gene unclear. This CDR3 comprises 15 residues. Germline lookup yields CDR1 LNHDA and CDR2 SQIVND (reference sequence). Trimming cost V 5 bases and J 4 bases, with 15 bases left between them. CDR3 nucleotide sequence: TGTGCCAGTAGTCCCAAACCGGACCCTTACAATGAGCAGTTCTTC. It codes for CASSPKPDPYNEQFF.

This chain joins TRBV9 and TRBJ2-2; D is tentatively TRBD1 or TRBD2 (5 bases each). The CDR3 loop spans 14 amino acids. Looked up from germline, CDR1 is SGDLS and CDR2 is YYNGEE. With 2 bases removed from V and 3 bases from J, the gap between germline ends came to 8 bases. This CDR3 is CASSVEGHTGELFF. Here the CDR3 DNA reads TGTGCCAGCAGCGTTGAGGGGCACACCGGGGAGCTGTTTTTT.

The chain links TRBV29-1 to TRBJ2-7, with 9 bases aligning to TRBD1. Germline CDR1 and CDR2: SQVTM and ANQGSEA. Unmatched junction bases numbered 4, after V lost 6 bases and J lost 1 base. This CDR3 region has 13 residues. In DNA, the CDR3 is TGCAGCGTGGGACAGGGCGAATCCTACGAGCAGTACTTC. This gives the protein CSVGQGESYEQYF.

CDR3 residues: CASSSRGSDRQETQYF. The CDR3, as DNA: TGTGCCAGCAGCTCCCGGGGGTCGGACAGACAAGAGACCCAGTACTTC. This chain connects TRBV7-9 to TRBJ2-5; D is possibly TRBD1 or TRBD2 (6 bases each). V was clipped by 4 bases and J by 2 bases, with 17 bases between them. This CDR3 comprises 16 residues. Germline V gene data show CDR1 as SEHNR and CDR2 as FQNEAQ (reference sequence).

The chain combines TRBV30 with TRBJ2-2; 8 bases agree with TRBD2. Germline V gene lookup returns CDR1 GTSNPN and CDR2 SVGIG (reference sequence). The V and J ends lost 2 bases and 4 bases, in that order; junction bases with no gene match: 15. The CDR3 contains 18 residues. CDR3 DNA: TGTGCCTGGAGTCTCGGCAGGATAAGCGGGAGAAGCACCGGGGAGCTGTTTTTT. Translating gives CAWSLGRISGRSTGELFF.

The V and J genes are TRBV30 and TRBJ2-7; 8 nucleotides agree with TRBD2. Looked up from germline, CDR1 is GTSNPN and CDR2 is SVGIG (reference sequence). This CDR3 is built from 14 residues. V shed 3 bases and J 4 bases; nucleotides not matched to a gene: 8. CDR3 amino acids: CAWRTEAGGYEQYF. CDR3 nucleotide sequence: TGTGCCTGGAGGACTGAGGCGGGGGGTTACGAGCAGTACTTC.

This chain joins TRBV29-1 and TRBJ2-7; D ambiguous. CDR3 length equals 12 residues. V dropped 4 bases and J dropped 2 bases, with 9 bases sitting between them. Germline V gene data show CDR1 as SQVTM and CDR2 as ANQGSEA. The CDR3 is CSVGYGPYEQYF. The CDR3 DNA sequence: TGCAGCGTTGGTTACGGCCCCTACGAGCAGTACTTC.

This chain links TRBV20-1 with TRBJ2-7; D is perhaps TRBD2 (5 bases). V lost 0 bases to trimming and J lost 10 bases, with 7 bases between them. Germline V gives CDR1 DFQATT, CDR2 SNEGSKA (reference sequence). This CDR3 spans 10 amino acids. The CDR3 reads CSARERAQYF. CDR3 sequence (DNA): TGCAGTGCTAGAGAGCGGGCTCAGTACTTC.

This clone showed up just once. The chain links TRBV7-2 to TRBJ2-5; 8 bases are shared with TRBD2. CDR1 is SGHTA, CDR2 FQGNSA, per germline. The CDR3 extends over 14 amino acids. V trimming: 3 bases; J trimming: 5 bases; junction bases outside the gene matches: 5. Here the CDR3 reads CASSFRGGLETQYF. The CDR3 DNA reads as TGTGCCAGCAGCTTCCGGGGGGGGTTGGAGACCCAGTACTTC.

On this clone itself: Other DNA sequences in the sample encode the same CDR3. The chain employs TRBV30 and TRBJ2-5, with D unclear. Per germline, CDR1 GTSNPN and CDR2 SVGIG (reference sequence). The germline V and J ends were trimmed by 0 bases and 5 bases, with 4 bases remaining between them. The CDR3 extends over 11 amino acids. The DNA of the CDR3 is TGTGCCTGGAGTGTAAAGGAGACCCAGTACTTC. Its protein is CAWSVKETQYF.

J is TRBJ1-5 and V is TRBV15, with 9 bases identical to TRBD1. V lost 1 base and J lost 4; bases outside the gene matches: 2. This CDR3 comprises 15 residues. Looked up from germline, CDR1 is LNHNV and CDR2 is YYDKDF (reference sequence). The CDR3 sequence is CATSRGDRANQPQHF. The CDR3 bases are TGTGCCACCAGCAGAGGGGACAGGGCGAATCAGCCCCAGCATTTT.

The V and J genes are TRBV18 and TRBJ2-4; 8 bases are shared with TRBD1. The CDR3 covers 18 residues. The V gene end was trimmed by 2 bases and the J gene end by 1 base; junction bases not matched to a gene: 10. CDR1 is KGHSH and CDR2 is LQKENI in the germline V gene. CDR3 DNA sequence: TGTGCCAGCTCACCAGTGGTGCAGGGGGCGAGGGCCAAAAACATTCAGTACTTC. Protein sequence: CASSPVVQGARAKNIQYF.

V is TRBV29-1 and J is TRBJ2-5; D is uncertain. The germline gives CDR1 SQVTM, CDR2 ANQGSEA. V was cut by 4 bases and J by 4 bases, with 10 bases left in between. This CDR3 spans 12 amino acids. This CDR3 reads CSVVGVLETQYF. DNA for the CDR3: TGCAGCGTTGTTGGGGTTTTAGAGACCCAGTACTTC.

This chain links TRBV2 with TRBJ2-3, with 9 bases matching TRBD1. CDR3 length: 15 amino acids. The V gene end was trimmed by 6 bases and the J gene end by 4 bases; junction bases not matched to a gene: 8. Germline-derived CDR1 and CDR2 are SNHLY and FYNNEI. The CDR3 coding sequence is TGTGCCAGCAGCTGGTTGGGACAGGGAGCAGATACGCAGTATTTT. Amino acid sequence: CASSWLGQGADTQYF. The complete variable domain, with remaining parts taken from reference TRBV2 and TRBJ2-3, reads EPEVTQTPSHQVTQMGQEVILRCVPISNHLYFYWYRQILGQKVEFLVSFYNNEISEKSEIFDDQFSVERPDGSNFTLKIRSTKLEDSAMYFCASSWLGQGADTQYFGPGTRLTVL.

This chain links TRBV5-1 with TRBJ2-5; TRBD1 aligns across 7 bases. After removal of 2 bases from V and 3 bases from J, the junction contained 1 base not matched to a gene. CDR3 length equals 13 residues. CDR1 and CDR2 from the germline V gene are SGHRS and YFSETQ. The CDR3 coding sequence is TGCGCCAGCAGCTTCGGGACAGAAGAGACCCAGTACTTC. Protein sequence: CASSFGTEETQYF.

J is TRBJ2-3 and V is TRBV4-2; D is unclear. The CDR3 consists of 15 residues. Trimming shortened V by 0 bases and J by 2 bases, and 9 bases separated the two germline ends. In germline, CDR1 is LGHNA, CDR2 YNFKEQ. The CDR3 loop is CASSQEGAYTDTQYF. CDR3 nucleotide sequence: TGTGCCAGCAGCCAAGAGGGCGCTTACACAGATACGCAGTATTTT.

This chain joins TRBV29-1 and TRBJ2-7; the match to TRBD1 covers 9 bases. Germline values: CDR1 SQVTM, CDR2 ANQGSEA. With 7 bases clipped from V and 2 bases from J, the junction kept 6 bases outside the gene matches. The CDR3 has 13 amino acids. CDR3 nucleotide sequence: TGCAGCGCTTCGGGACAGGGCACCTACGAGCAGTACTTC. Amino acids: CSASGQGTYEQYF.